What follows are 28 T cell receptor beta chains derived from one specimen sequenced in a study of patients with pleural tuberculosis. TCRdb redid the calling of the reads with MiXCR, one entry per CDR3 protein. The table includes nearly 30,000 distinct CDR3 sequences, 15% to 20% detected once. Sequenced input: peripheral blood. Every receptor here comes from a human donor with pleural tuberculosis.

The rearrangement uses TRBV13 and TRBJ2-1; 10 bases fit TRBD2. The trim removed 4 bases at V and 7 bases at J, leaving 7 bases unmatched. The germline V gene encodes CDR1 PRHDT and CDR2 FYEKMQ (reference sequence). The CDR3 consists of 15 residues. CDR3 bases: TGTGCCAGCAGCTCAAAACTAGCGGGGTATAATGAGCAGTTCTTC. Translation gives CASSSKLAGYNEQFF.

The rearrangement joins TRBV20-1 to TRBJ1-1, with TRBD1 as a possible D gene (5 bases). Germline V gene data show CDR1 as DFQATT and CDR2 as SNEGSKA (reference sequence). The CDR3 runs 13 residues. The V and J ends lost 5 bases and 1 base respectively, with 11 bases between them. The chain's CDR3 is CSACCTGNTEAFF. The CDR3 bases are TGCAGTGCTTGTTGTACAGGGAACACTGAAGCTTTCTTT.

In its sample, this clonotype was seen many times. The rearrangement joins TRBV12-3 or TRBV12-4 to TRBJ1-5, with D tentatively TRBD1 (6 bases). The CDR3 runs 14 residues. V was trimmed by 3 bases and J by 6 bases, leaving 12 bases between them. DNA of the CDR3: TGTGCCAGCAGTTTGGGGGGGCACGGTCAGCCCCAGCATTTT. Protein product: CASSLGGHGQPQHF.

In this sample, this clonotype is medium-sized. This chain joins TRBV27 and TRBJ1-5, with no clear D. Germline assignment: CDR1 MNHEY and CDR2 SMNVEV (reference sequence). V shed 8 bases and J shed 0 bases, with 11 bases lying between them. The CDR3 has 14 amino acids. CDR3 nucleotides: TGTGCCAGCCGCGAGGGTTATAGCAATCAGCCCCAGCATTTT. As protein: CASREGYSNQPQHF.

This clonotype has a count of ten or more. The chain recombines TRBV25-1 with TRBJ2-7; 9 bases match TRBD1. Per the germline V gene, CDR1 is MGHDK and CDR2 is SYGVNS. The CDR3 spans 14 residues. J gave up 7 bases and V 4 bases, and 8 bases lay outside the gene matches. For the CDR3, the DNA is TGTGCCAGCAGTGGGGGGACAGGGCGGAGGGAGCAGTACTTC. Protein product: CASSGGTGRREQYF.

The chain has TRBV7-9 and TRBJ1-1; D is uncertain. This CDR3 comprises 12 residues. Germline V gene sequence: CDR1 SEHNR, CDR2 FQNEAQ (reference sequence). CDR3 sequence reads: CTNSLGWTEAFF. Here the CDR3 DNA reads TGTACCAACAGTCTAGGGTGGACTGAAGCTTTCTTT.

CDR3 DNA sequence: TGTGCCAGCAGCTTAGATGGCGGGTACACCGGGGAGCTGTTTTTT. It specifies CASSLDGGYTGELFF. V and J are TRBV7-9 and TRBJ2-2, with D possibly matching TRBD2 (5 bases). Germline lookup yields CDR1 SEHNR and CDR2 FQNEAQ (reference sequence). Trimming cost V 1 base and J 3 bases, with 9 bases left between them. This CDR3 contains 15 residues.

Points on this clonotype: One end of the junction varies from germline; a read error may be responsible. V gene TRBV20-1 combines with J gene TRBJ2-1; TRBD2 matches at 9 bases. From germline, CDR1 is DFQATT and CDR2 SNEGSKA (reference sequence). This CDR3 is 15 amino acids long. The CDR3: CSARDRLAVYNEQLF. The DNA of the CDR3 is TGCAGTGCTAGGGATCGACTAGCGGTTTACAATGAGCAGCTCTTC.

This clonotype has at least ten counts. This chain links TRBV6-1 with TRBJ1-1; no firm D call. The germline CDR1 and CDR2 sequences are MNHNS and SASEGT. CDR3 length: 13 amino acids. V was cut by 5 bases and J by 0 bases, with 7 bases left in between. DNA of the CDR3: TGTGCCAGCAGTTCGACGGTGAACACTGAAGCTTTCTTT. Residues: CASSSTVNTEAFF.

There are a few counts of this clonotype. This sequence may be a read error, since a much larger clone differs from it by one base. CDR3 sequence reads: CAISKTVKPYEQYF. CDR3 DNA: TGTGCCATCAGTAAGACAGTAAAGCCCTACGAGCAGTACTTC. The rearrangement joins TRBV24-1 to TRBJ2-7, with D tentatively TRBD1 (5 bases). The CDR3 covers 14 residues. From germline, CDR1 is KGHDR and CDR2 SFDVKD.

Worth noting for this clonotype: A much larger clone differs from this one at a single base, so this may be a read error. The chain links TRBV5-6 to TRBJ1-2, with D unclear. V lost 3 bases to trimming and J lost 4 bases, with 10 bases between them. CDR3 length equals 13 residues. The germline V gene has CDR1 SGHDT and CDR2 YYEEEE. In DNA form, the CDR3 reads TGTGCCAGCAGCTCCCGGATCCTCTATGGCTACACCTTC. Translated: CASSSRILYGYTF.

This clonotype was seen at least ten times. The chain uses TRBV7-9 and TRBJ2-7; 8 bases agree with TRBD1. This CDR3 spans 15 amino acids. V lost 2 bases, J lost 1 base, and 4 bases stayed unmatched. Germline CDR1 and CDR2: SEHNR and FQNEAQ (reference sequence). The CDR3 is CASSLSGTGSYEQYF. The CDR3 DNA reads as TGTGCCAGCAGCTTATCCGGGACAGGTTCCTACGAGCAGTACTTC.

This clonotype occurred many times. The chain recombines TRBV12-3 or TRBV12-4 with TRBJ1-2; D gene unclear. Trimming pared 6 bases from V and 6 bases from J, leaving 17 bases between. CDR3 length: 14 amino acids. CDR3: CASREALGEDGYTF. DNA of the CDR3: TGTGCCAGCAGGGAGGCGTTAGGTGAAGATGGCTACACCTTC.

There are many counts of this clonotype. This rearrangement joins TRBV27 to TRBJ1-6; 8 bases fit TRBD1. Looked up from germline, CDR1 is MNHEY and CDR2 is SMNVEV (reference sequence). The CDR3 loop spans 17 amino acids. After removal of 4 bases from V and 10 bases from J, the junction contained 15 bases not matched to a gene. The CDR3 spells CASSSSSGGARSSPLHF. CDR3 coding DNA: TGTGCCAGCAGTTCCTCCTCAGGGGGCGCAAGGAGCTCACCCCTCCACTTT.

Ten or more counts support this clonotype. The rearrangement uses TRBV5-1 and TRBJ2-3; 9 bases fit TRBD2. CDR1 is SGHRS and CDR2 is YFSETQ in the germline V gene. The CDR3 runs 16 residues. With V trimmed by 3 bases and J by 2 bases, 7 bases remained unmatched. DNA for the CDR3: TGCGCCAGCAGCTCGGGCTCTAGCGGGGACACAGATACGCAGTATTTT. Its translation is CASSSGSSGDTDTQYF.

This clonotype was seen at least ten times. V gene TRBV12-3 or TRBV12-4 combines with J gene TRBJ2-7; 10 nucleotides agree with TRBD1. V lost 8 bases, J lost 5 bases, and 9 bases stayed unmatched. CDR3 length: 14 amino acids. In nucleotides, the CDR3 is TGTGCCAGCGGAAAGACAGGGGGCAAAAACGAGCAGTACTTC. Its protein is CASGKTGGKNEQYF.

In this sample, this clonotype turned up many times. The chain recombines TRBV18 with TRBJ2-7; D call uncertain. The CDR3 consists of 15 residues. With 3 bases removed from V and 3 bases from J, the gap between germline ends came to 15 bases. The V gene's germline CDR1 is KGHSH and CDR2 LQKENI. CDR3 nucleotide sequence: TGTGCCAGCTCACCCGCTCAGGCGACCTACTACGAGCAGTACTTC. This translates into CASSPAQATYYEQYF. The full variable domain, with the rest looked up from reference TRBV18 and TRBJ2-7, is NAGVMQNPRHLVRRRGQEARLRCSPMKGHSHVYWYRQLPEEGLKFMVYLQKENIIDESGMPKERFSAEFPKEGPSILRIQQVVRGDSAAYFCASSPAQATYYEQYFGPGTRLTVT.

This clonotype appeared many times. The rearrangement joins TRBV7-2 to TRBJ2-1, with D possibly TRBD2 on 5 matching bases. V lost 2 bases, J lost 5 bases, and 16 bases lay in between. This CDR3 region has 16 residues. Germline lookup yields CDR1 SGHTA and CDR2 FQGNSA. The CDR3 DNA reads as TGTGCCAGCAGCTTATTGTACGGGGTGTCTAACAATGAGCAGTTCTTC. Translated: CASSLLYGVSNNEQFF.

This clonotype was counted between two and nine times. The rearrangement joins TRBV5-6 to TRBJ2-1; 7 bases match TRBD1. Germline trimming cut 4 bases from V and 8 bases from J; bases unmatched to any gene: 9. The CDR3 extends over 14 amino acids. Germline lookup yields CDR1 SGHDT and CDR2 YYEEEE. DNA for the CDR3: TGTGCCAGCAGCCAACCGACCCAGGGGGATGAGCAGTTCTTC. It yields the protein CASSQPTQGDEQFF.

This clonotype appeared many times. The J gene is TRBJ1-5, the V gene TRBV9; D not resolved. CDR1 SGDLS and CDR2 YYNGEE come from the germline V gene. V lost 2 bases and J 0 bases, leaving 9 bases between the germline ends. The CDR3 has 15 residues. For the CDR3, the DNA is TGTGCCAGCAGCGTCGGACCAAATAGCAATCAGCCCCAGCATTTT. This gives the protein CASSVGPNSNQPQHF.

This clonotype occurred many times. This rearrangement joins TRBV5-4 to TRBJ2-5; no clear D. The CDR3 spans 11 residues. Germline V gives CDR1 SGHNT, CDR2 YYREEE (reference sequence). Trimming cost V 5 bases and J 4 bases, with 6 bases left between them. CDR3 bases: TGTGCCAGCAGTATTCGAGAGACCCAGTACTTC. Protein sequence: CASSIRETQYF.

Ten or more counts support this clonotype. The chain uses TRBV19 and TRBJ2-2, with 7 nucleotides matching TRBD1. After removal of 7 bases from V and 4 bases from J, the junction contained 9 bases not matched to a gene. The V gene's germline CDR1 is LNHDA and CDR2 SQIVND (reference sequence). The CDR3 has 15 residues. In DNA, the CDR3 is TGTGCCAGTAACACCGGACAGGAAAGCACCGGGGAGCTGTTTTTT. Its translation is CASNTGQESTGELFF.

This clonotype occurred many times. V gene TRBV7-2 combines with J gene TRBJ1-1; D remains ambiguous. Germline values: CDR1 SGHTA, CDR2 FQGNSA. The CDR3 length is 15 residues. V was clipped by 1 base and J by 0 bases, with 9 bases between them. The CDR3 DNA reads as TGTGCCAGCAGCTTAGATACGGGGATGAACACTGAAGCTTTCTTT. As protein: CASSLDTGMNTEAFF.

This clonotype showed up many times. The chain combines TRBV12-3 or TRBV12-4 with TRBJ2-7; weak D call: TRBD2 (6 bases). V was shortened by 0 bases and J by 3 bases, with 9 bases between the two germline ends. CDR3 length: 14 amino acids. The CDR3 sequence is CASSLAPGDYEQYF. CDR3 in DNA: TGTGCCAGCAGTTTAGCGCCGGGGGACTACGAGCAGTACTTC.

This clonotype was seen many times. The V gene is TRBV15, the J gene TRBJ2-5; TRBD2 matches at 8 bases. The V segment lost 9 bases and the J segment 1 base; nucleotides outside the gene matches: 10. The CDR3 covers 15 residues. The germline V gene encodes CDR1 LNHNV and CDR2 YYDKDF (reference sequence). DNA for the CDR3: TGTGCCACACGACGGGGGGGGAATACCCAAGAGACCCAGTACTTC. Translating it yields CATRRGGNTQETQYF.

This clonotype was recorded at least ten times. The chain joins TRBV2 to TRBJ2-2; a weak D match, TRBD2 (6 bases). CDR1 is SNHLY and CDR2 is FYNNEI in the germline V gene. Trimming took off 3 bases at V and 7 bases at J, with 12 bases between the two ends. The CDR3 sequence is 14 residues long. The CDR3 nucleotides are TGTGCCAGCAGTGATCGGGAGAAGAACGGGGAGCTGTTTTTT. Its translation: CASSDREKNGELFF. Supplemented by reference TRBV2 and TRBJ2-2, the full variable domain reads EPEVTQTPSHQVTQMGQEVILRCVPISNHLYFYWYRQILGQKVEFLVSFYNNEISEKSEIFDDQFSVERPDGSNFTLKIRSTKLEDSAMYFCASSDREKNGELFFGEGSRLTVL.

With regard to this clonotype: Germline and junction disagree at one end, which may indicate a read error. The rearrangement joins TRBV27 to TRBJ1-2, with D uncertain. The CDR3 is made up of 15 amino acids. CDR1 and CDR2 from the germline V gene are MNHEY and SMNVEV (reference sequence). The CDR3 region has the DNA TGTGCCGGCAGTTTGAACGGGCTCGGTGGATATGGCTACACCTTC. Its translation: CAGSLNGLGGYGYTF.

This clonotype was recorded at least ten times. V and J are TRBV3-1 and TRBJ1-2; the D gene is possibly TRBD1 (6 bases). Trimming took off 5 bases at V and 13 bases at J, with 17 bases between the two ends. The CDR3 loop spans 12 amino acids. CDR1 is LGHDT, CDR2 YNNKEL, per germline (reference sequence). CDR3 in DNA: TGTGCCAGCAGCATCCAAACAGGGCCGAGCACCTTC. Protein: CASSIQTGPSTF.